Listed here are 5 T cell receptor beta chains from one sample, sequenced in a study of Ad26.COV2.S vaccination and SARS-CoV-2 variants. Assay: immunoSEQ multiplex PCR; the TCRdb copy retains only in-frame clones and omits some. The data hold hundreds of thousands of clones, with around 86% observed a single time. Treatment specified: roughly 18 received Ad26.COV2.S at low or high dose, single or two shots; a few received placebo; per-sample allocation not given. Sampling happened 63 days after the first vaccine or placebo injection. The sequenced sample was peripheral blood, obtained in a trial of Ad26.COV2.S vaccine versus placebo. Receptors were obtained from a person aged 18 to 65 who received the Ad26.COV2.S COVID-19 vaccine or a placebo.

V usage is TRBV5-1 and J usage is TRBJ1-5, with a weak D call TRBD1 (5 bases). This CDR3 contains 13 residues. The V gene's germline CDR1 is SGHRS and CDR2 YFSETQ. The V end lost 4 bases, the J end lost 5 bases, and 10 bases lay between the germline ends. The CDR3 spells CASSRDSDQPQHF. CDR3 DNA: TGCGCCAGCAGCCGGGACTCTGATCAGCCCCAGCATTTT.

The chain recombines TRBV5-1 with TRBJ2-7; D is perhaps TRBD1 (6 bases). There are 16 residues in the CDR3. Germline V gene sequence: CDR1 SGHRS, CDR2 YFSETQ. The V gene lost 0 bases and the J gene lost 0 bases, with 13 bases spanning the gap. CDR3 DNA sequence: TGCGCCAGCAGCTTGGAAGGGGGTAGATCCTCCTACGAGCAGTACTTC. Translating gives CASSLEGGRSSYEQYF. Full variable domain (missing parts from reference TRBV5-1 and TRBJ2-7): KAGVTQTPRYLIKTRGQQVTLSCSPISGHRSVSWYQQTPGQGLQFLFEYFSETQRNKGNFPGRFSGRQFSNSRSEMNVSTLELGDSALYLCASSLEGGRSSYEQYFGPGTRLTVT.

This chain joins TRBV30 and TRBJ2-2; maybe TRBD1 (6 bases). The CDR3 totals 14 residues. With 3 bases removed from V and 0 bases from J, the gap between germline ends came to 8 bases. Germline CDR1 reads GTSNPN; CDR2 reads SVGIG (reference sequence). The CDR3 loop is CAWRRQANTGELFF. CDR3 DNA sequence: TGTGCCTGGAGGAGACAGGCGAACACCGGGGAGCTGTTTTTT.

This clone was detected once. The DNA for the CDR3 is TGTGCCAGTAGTCAAACTGGGTACAATCAGCCCCAGCATTTT. Protein product: CASSQTGYNQPQHF. This chain connects TRBV19 to TRBJ1-5, with unresolved D. CDR3 length equals 14 residues. Germline CDR1 LNHDA, CDR2 SQIVND (reference sequence). The V gene lost 5 bases and the J gene lost 3 bases, with 11 bases spanning the gap.

The chain recombines TRBV12-5 with TRBJ2-7; TRBD1 aligns across 9 bases. The trim removed 8 bases at V and 5 bases at J, leaving 10 bases unmatched. CDR3 length equals 14 residues. Per the germline V gene, CDR1 is LGHNT and CDR2 is FRNRAP. DNA for the CDR3: TGTGCTAGTCTGGGGGACAGGGACGGAAACGAGCAGTACTTC. Protein sequence: CASLGDRDGNEQYF.